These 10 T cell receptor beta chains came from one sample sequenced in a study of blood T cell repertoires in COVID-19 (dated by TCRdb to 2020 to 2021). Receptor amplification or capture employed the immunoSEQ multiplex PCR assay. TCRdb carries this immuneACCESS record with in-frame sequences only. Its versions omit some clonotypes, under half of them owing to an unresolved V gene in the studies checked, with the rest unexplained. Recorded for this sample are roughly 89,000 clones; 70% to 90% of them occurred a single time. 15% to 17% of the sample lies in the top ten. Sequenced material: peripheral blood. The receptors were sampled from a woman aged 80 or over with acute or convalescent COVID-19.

The CDR3 sequence is CASSVVDRATGGNTIYF. Written as DNA, the CDR3 is TGTGCCAGCAGCGTAGTCGACCGAGCCACGGGGGGAAACACCATATATTTT. This chain uses TRBV9 with TRBJ1-3; D not resolved. V was cut by 0 bases and J by 4 bases, with 17 bases left in between. CDR1 is SGDLS and CDR2 is YYNGEE in the germline V gene. The CDR3 has 17 residues.

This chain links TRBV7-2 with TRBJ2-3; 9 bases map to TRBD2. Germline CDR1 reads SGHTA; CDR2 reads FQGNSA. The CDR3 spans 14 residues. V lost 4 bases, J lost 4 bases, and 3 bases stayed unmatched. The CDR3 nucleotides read TGTGCCAGCAGCTGGACTAGCGATCCAGATACGCAGTATTTT. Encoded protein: CASSWTSDPDTQYF.

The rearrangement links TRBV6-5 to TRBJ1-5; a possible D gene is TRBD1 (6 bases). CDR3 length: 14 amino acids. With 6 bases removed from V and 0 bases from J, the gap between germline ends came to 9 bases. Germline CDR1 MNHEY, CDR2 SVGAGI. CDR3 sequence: CASRLDSSNQPQHF. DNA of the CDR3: TGTGCCAGCAGATTGGACAGTAGCAATCAGCCCCAGCATTTT.

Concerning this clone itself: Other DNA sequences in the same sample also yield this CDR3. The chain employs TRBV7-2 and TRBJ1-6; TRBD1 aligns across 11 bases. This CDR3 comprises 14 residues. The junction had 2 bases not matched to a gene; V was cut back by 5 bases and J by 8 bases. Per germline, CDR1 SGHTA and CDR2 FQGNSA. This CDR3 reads CASSPGQGDSPLHF. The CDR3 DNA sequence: TGTGCCAGCAGCCCGGGACAGGGGGATTCACCCCTCCACTTT.

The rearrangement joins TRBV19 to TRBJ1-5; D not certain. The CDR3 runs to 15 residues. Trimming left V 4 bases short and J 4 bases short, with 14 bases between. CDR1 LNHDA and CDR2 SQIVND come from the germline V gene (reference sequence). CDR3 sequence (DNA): TGTGCCAGTAGTACCTCCGGGTCAAGGAATCAGCCCCAGCATTTT. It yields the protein CASSTSGSRNQPQHF.

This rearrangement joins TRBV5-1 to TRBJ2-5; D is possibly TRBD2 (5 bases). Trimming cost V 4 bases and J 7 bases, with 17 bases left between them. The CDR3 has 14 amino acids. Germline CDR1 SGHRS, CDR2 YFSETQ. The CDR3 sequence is CASSRDATDGTQYF. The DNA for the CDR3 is TGCGCCAGCAGCCGGGATGCCACGGACGGGACCCAGTACTTC.

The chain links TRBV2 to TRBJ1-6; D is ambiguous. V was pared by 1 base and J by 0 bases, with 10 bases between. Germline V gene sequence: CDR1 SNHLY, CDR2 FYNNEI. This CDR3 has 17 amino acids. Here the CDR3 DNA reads TGTGCCAGCAGTGAAGGGTCCCTAGGCTCCTATAATTCACCCCTCCACTTT. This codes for CASSEGSLGSYNSPLHF. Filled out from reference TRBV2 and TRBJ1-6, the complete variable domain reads EPEVTQTPSHQVTQMGQEVILRCVPISNHLYFYWYRQILGQKVEFLVSFYNNEISEKSEIFDDQFSVERPDGSNFTLKIRSTKLEDSAMYFCASSEGSLGSYNSPLHFGNGTRLTVT.

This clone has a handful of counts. The CDR3 reads CAIRGGQGETQYF. CDR3 nucleotide sequence: TGTGCCATCCGAGGGGGACAGGGAGAGACCCAGTACTTC. The genes are TRBV10-3 and TRBJ2-5; 9 positions match TRBD1. Germline assignment: CDR1 ENHRY and CDR2 SYGVKD. The junction had 5 bases not matched to a gene; V was cut back by 8 bases and J by 4 bases. The CDR3 covers 13 residues.

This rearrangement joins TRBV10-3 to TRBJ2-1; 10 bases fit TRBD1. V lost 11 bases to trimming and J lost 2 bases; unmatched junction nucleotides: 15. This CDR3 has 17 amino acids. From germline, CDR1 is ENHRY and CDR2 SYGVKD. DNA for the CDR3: TGTGCCTCCCACCCGTCCGGGACAGGGGCGACCTACAATGAGCAGTTCTTC. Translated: CASHPSGTGATYNEQFF.

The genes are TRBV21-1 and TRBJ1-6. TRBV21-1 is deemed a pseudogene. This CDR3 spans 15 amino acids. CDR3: CASSAPRERNSPLHF. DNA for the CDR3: TGTGCCAGCAGCGCCCCAAGGGAGCGTAATTCACCCCTCCACTTT.